Here is one TCR beta chain with its context. What it binds is unknown. This specimen comes from a study of T cell responses to AZD1222 COVID-19 vaccine. Study-wide background: Second doses were pooled across both intervals (about 4 or about 12 weeks).

The assay was immunoSEQ multiplex PCR, and TCRdb's table has in-frame clones only and misses some. The sample has 150,000 to 200,000 clones, about nine tenths seen once. Looked up from germline, CDR1 is MDHEN and CDR2 is SYDVKM. This CDR3 region has 15 residues. The germline V and J ends were trimmed by 5 bases and 6 bases, with 17 bases remaining between them. The study, taken as a whole, reports: Along spike, vaccine-associated CD4 TCRs were found throughout, with dominance at 160-218 and 743-854. Variant regions that are unmutated are reportedly the target of nearly half of spike-specific TCRs. Repertoires were obtained solely post-peak T cell response.

The sequence derives from an adult in good health. This sample comprised peripheral blood, obtained on day 0 of AZD1222 vaccination. The chain combines TRBV28 with TRBJ1-3; D not resolved. Here the CDR3 DNA reads TGTGCCAGCAGTCCTAGTTTGACCGTCGCAAACACCATATATTTT. Its translation is CASSPSLTVANTIYF. Supplemented by reference TRBV28 and TRBJ1-3, the full variable domain reads DVKVTQSSRYLVKRTGEKVFLECVQDMDHENMFWYRQDPGLGLRLIYFSYDVKMKEKGDIPEGYSVSREKKERFSLILESASTNQTSMYLCASSPSLTVANTIYFGEGSWLTVV.